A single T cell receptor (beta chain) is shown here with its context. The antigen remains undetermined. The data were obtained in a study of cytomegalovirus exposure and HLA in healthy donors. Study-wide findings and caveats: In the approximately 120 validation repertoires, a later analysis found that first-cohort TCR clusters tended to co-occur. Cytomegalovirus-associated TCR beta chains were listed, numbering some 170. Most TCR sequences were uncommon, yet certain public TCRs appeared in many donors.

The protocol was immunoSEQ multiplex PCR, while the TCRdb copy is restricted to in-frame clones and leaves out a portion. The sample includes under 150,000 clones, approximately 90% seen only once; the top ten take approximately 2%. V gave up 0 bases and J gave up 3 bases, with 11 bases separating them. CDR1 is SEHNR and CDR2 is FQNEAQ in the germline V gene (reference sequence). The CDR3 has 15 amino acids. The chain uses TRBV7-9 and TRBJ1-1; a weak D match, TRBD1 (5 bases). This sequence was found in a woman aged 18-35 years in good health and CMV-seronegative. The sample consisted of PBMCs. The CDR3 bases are TGTGCCAGCAGCTTAGCTCAGGGCGGGGACACTGAAGCTTTCTTT. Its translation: CASSLAQGGDTEAFF. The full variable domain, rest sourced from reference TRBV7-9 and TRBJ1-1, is DTGVSQNPRHKITKRGQNVTFRCDPISEHNRLYWYRQTLGQGPEFLTYFQNEAQLEKSRLLSDRFSAERPKGSFSTLEIQRTEQGDSAMYLCASSLAQGGDTEAFFGQGTRLTVV.